This T cell receptor beta chain was sequenced for a study of technical replicates of blood from a handful of donors. The CDR3 loop spans 12 amino acids. V lost 4 bases and J lost 9, with 11 bases in between. Germline values: CDR1 SGDLS, CDR2 YYNGEE. Using immunoSEQ multiplex PCR, the repertoire was profiled, and TCRdb retains in-frame clones only, with some absent. The table shows more than 65,000 clones, with just under 95% occurring only once. The sequence came from a human donor in good health. The V gene is TRBV9, the J gene TRBJ2-1; unclear D gene. Sequencing was done on a sample of T cells isolated from PBMCs. CDR3 in DNA: TGTGCCAGCAGCCCAGGTGGGCGTGAGCAGTTCTTC. Its translation is CASSPGGREQFF.